These 28 T cell receptor beta chains were all obtained from the same sample, sequenced in a study of blood T cell repertoires in COVID-19. The repertoire was sequenced with immunoSEQ multiplex PCR; TCRdb's copy has only in-frame clones and lacks some. This table holds 150,000 to 190,000 clones, about 81% found once. Sequencing was done on a sample of PBMCs or T cells enriched from blood (not recorded which). The source is a man aged 45-65 years who had recovered from COVID-19.

The V gene is TRBV19, the J gene TRBJ2-7; 7 nucleotides agree with TRBD1. Per the germline V gene, CDR1 is LNHDA and CDR2 is SQIVND (reference sequence). V shed 6 bases, J shed 0 bases, and the junction held 8 bases outside the gene matches. This CDR3 has 15 residues. The CDR3 loop reads CASRNPGQSSYEQYF. The CDR3 region has the DNA TGTGCCAGTAGGAACCCGGGACAGAGCTCCTACGAGCAGTACTTC.

This clone has just a few counts. V usage is TRBV21-1 and J usage is TRBJ2-7; the DNA was not used to check the table's D call, TRBD2. TRBV21-1 is recorded as a pseudogene. The CDR3 totals 14 residues. The CDR3 loop is CASSTSGGPYEQYF. In DNA, the CDR3 is TGTGCCAGCAGCACATCAGGAGGACCTTACGAGCAGTACTTC.

The rearrangement joins TRBV11-3 to TRBJ2-7; the D gene is possibly TRBD1 (5 bases). V was clipped by 2 bases and J by 0 bases, with 20 bases between them. There are 18 residues in the CDR3. Looked up from germline, CDR1 is SGHNT and CDR2 is YENEEA. CDR3 sequence reads: CASSLTLWTNSSSYEQYF. The CDR3 nucleotides are TGTGCCAGCAGCTTAACCCTCTGGACAAACTCGAGCTCCTACGAGCAGTACTTC.

This clone appeared a single time. The rearrangement links TRBV10-3 to TRBJ1-3; 8 bases are shared with TRBD1. The CDR3 sequence is 15 residues long. V was clipped by 3 bases and J by 4 bases; unmatched bases: 5. Germline V gene data show CDR1 as ENHRY and CDR2 as SYGVKD. CDR3 residues: CAISERTGNGNTIYF. For the CDR3, the DNA is TGTGCCATCAGTGAACGGACAGGGAACGGAAACACCATATATTTT.

The rearrangement joins TRBV2 to TRBJ1-2; D unresolved. V dropped 2 bases and J dropped 8 bases, with 12 bases sitting between them. Germline values: CDR1 SNHLY, CDR2 FYNNEI. The CDR3 sequence is 13 residues long. CDR3 coding DNA: TGTGCCAGCAGTGAATCCCCCTCGGGGGGCTACACCTTC. It translates to CASSESPSGGYTF.

The chain recombines TRBV7-9 with TRBJ1-3; 9 bases are shared with TRBD1. Germline V gene lookup returns CDR1 SEHNR and CDR2 FQNEAQ (reference sequence). The V segment lost 4 bases and the J segment 4 bases; nucleotides outside the gene matches: 5. This CDR3 contains 15 residues. The CDR3, as DNA: TGTGCCAGCAGCTCCACAGGGGGCAAGGGAAACACCATATATTTT. Amino acid sequence: CASSSTGGKGNTIYF.

This clone was counted only a few times. The chain joins TRBV4-1 to TRBJ1-6, with TRBD1 identical over 8 bases. The CDR3 has 16 residues. Looked up from germline, CDR1 is MGHRA and CDR2 is YSYEKL. J lost 4 bases, V lost 2 bases, and 4 bases had no gene match. The CDR3 is CASSQTGQGYNSPLHF. In nucleotides, the CDR3 is TGCGCCAGCAGCCAAACCGGACAGGGTTATAATTCACCCCTCCACTTT.

This clone was observed a handful of times. The chain joins TRBV25-1 to TRBJ2-7; 7 nucleotides line up with TRBD1. The V segment lost 5 bases and the J segment 3 bases; nucleotides outside the gene matches: 16. Germline assignment: CDR1 MGHDK and CDR2 SYGVNS. The CDR3 covers 17 residues. The CDR3 region has the DNA TGTGCCAGCAGTTTGGGGTCCGCCGGGACAGAGAACTACGAGCAGTACTTC. The encoded protein is CASSLGSAGTENYEQYF.

V is TRBV7-2 and J is TRBJ2-7; D might be TRBD1 (5 bases). The CDR3 extends over 11 amino acids. Trimming removed 3 bases at V and 7 bases at J, with 7 bases between. Germline V CDR1 and CDR2: SGHTA, FQGNSA. Here the CDR3 DNA reads TGTGCCAGCAGCTTCAGGGATGAGCAGTACTTC. It yields the protein CASSFRDEQYF.

This clone occurred a few times. V and J are TRBV27 and TRBJ2-7, with TRBD1 identical over 12 bases. The length of the CDR3 is 18 residues. V was pared by 3 bases and J by 2 bases, with 11 bases of the junction left unmatched. Germline V CDR1 and CDR2: MNHEY, SMNVEV (reference sequence). CDR3 in DNA: TGTGCCAGCAGTTTCGTCCCCGCCGGGACAGGGGGCACCTACGAGCAGTACTTC. Protein sequence: CASSFVPAGTGGTYEQYF.

This clone was detected once. This chain connects TRBV7-9 to TRBJ2-5; 9 bases agree with TRBD1. The CDR3 is 16 amino acids. From germline, CDR1 is SEHNR and CDR2 FQNEAQ (reference sequence). The J segment lost 2 bases and the V segment lost 6 bases, leaving 10 bases of the junction unmatched. Here the CDR3 DNA reads TGTGCCAGCAGTTTCCCTGTGACAGGGGGTCAAGAGACCCAGTACTTC. Its translation is CASSFPVTGGQETQYF.

V usage is TRBV29-1 and J usage is TRBJ1-1, with TRBD1 matching over 12 bases. Germline-derived CDR1 and CDR2 are SQVTM and ANQGSEA. V lost 4 bases, J lost 5 bases, and 8 bases stayed unmatched. The CDR3 covers 15 residues. In nucleotides, the CDR3 is TGCAGCGTTGCCGGGACAGGGGGCGTGAGAACTGAAGCTTTCTTT. Translating gives CSVAGTGGVRTEAFF.

The chain uses TRBV4-3 and TRBJ2-5; D remains ambiguous. The germline V gene has CDR1 LGHNA and CDR2 YSLEER. Deletions cut 0 bases from V and 5 bases from J, with 16 bases between. This CDR3 has 16 residues. The CDR3 here is CASSQDLGEGVETQYF. Here the CDR3 DNA reads TGCGCCAGCAGCCAAGATCTGGGCGAAGGCGTCGAGACCCAGTACTTC.

The J gene is TRBJ1-5, the V gene TRBV19; 8 bases line up with TRBD1. The V and J ends lost 6 bases and 5 bases, in that order; junction bases with no gene match: 6. Germline CDR1 LNHDA, CDR2 SQIVND (reference sequence). The CDR3 runs to 14 residues. CDR3 bases: TGTGCCAGTAGCGGACAGGGCGTCCATCAGCCCCAGCATTTT. Translated, it gives CASSGQGVHQPQHF.

The chain joins TRBV10-2 to TRBJ1-1; 9 nucleotides align to TRBD1. Germline V CDR1 and CDR2: WSHSY, SAAADI. V lost 4 bases and J lost 7; bases outside the gene matches: 1. The CDR3 covers 12 residues. CDR3 sequence (DNA): TGCGCCAGCAGTGGACAGGGGGGTGAAGCTTTCTTT. Protein product: CASSGQGGEAFF.

As regards this clone: Other DNA sequences of this sample code for an identical CDR3. The gene calls are TRBV29-1 and TRBJ2-7; 12 nucleotides match TRBD2. Germline CDR1 and CDR2: SQVTM and ANQGSEA. This CDR3 contains 14 residues. V shed 5 bases and J 2 bases; nucleotides not matched to a gene: 4. The CDR3, as DNA: TGCAGCGTTTTGACTAGCGGGGGACCCTACGAGCAGTACTTC. Its translation is CSVLTSGGPYEQYF.

This clone was detected only once. The J gene is TRBJ1-1, the V gene TRBV19; D is possibly TRBD1 (6 bases). CDR3 length: 13 residues. With 5 bases removed from V and 5 bases from J, the gap between germline ends came to 12 bases. Germline CDR1 is LNHDA and CDR2 is SQIVND (reference sequence). The CDR3 DNA sequence: TGTGCCAGTAGTTCGGACAGAAAGACTGAAGCTTTCTTT. Protein sequence: CASSSDRKTEAFF.

V usage is TRBV2 and J usage is TRBJ2-7, with 9 bases aligning to TRBD1. Unmatched junction bases numbered 8, after V lost 5 bases and J lost 3 bases. This CDR3 is 15 amino acids long. Germline loops: CDR1 SNHLY, CDR2 FYNNEI. The CDR3 bases are TGTGCCAGCAGTCCCGGGACAGGGATTGGCTACGAGCAGTACTTC. Translating gives CASSPGTGIGYEQYF.

This chain connects TRBV3-1 (or the pseudogene TRBV3-2) to TRBJ1-6, with D tentatively TRBD1 (6 bases). The CDR3 sequence is 15 residues long. Looked up from germline, CDR1 is LGHDT and CDR2 is YNNKEL (reference sequence). The V end was cut by 5 bases, the J end by 10 bases, with 18 bases between. CDR3 DNA sequence: TGTGCCAGCAGCGGGACAAGTGATTTACCCTCACCCCTCCACTTT. This translates into CASSGTSDLPSPLHF.

The CDR3 DNA sequence: TGTGCCAGCTCAGGGCATCAGACCCAGTACTTC. Encoded protein: CASSGHQTQYF. The V and J genes are TRBV19 and TRBJ2-5; D is possibly TRBD1 (5 bases). V lost 9 bases to trimming and J lost 6 bases, with 11 bases between them. Germline V lookup: CDR1 LNHDA, CDR2 SQIVND (reference sequence). This CDR3 region has 11 residues.

This chain uses TRBV4-3 with TRBJ2-1, with 13 bases matching TRBD2. V lost 4 bases and J lost 7; bases outside the gene matches: 4. In germline, CDR1 is LGHNA, CDR2 YSLEER. The CDR3 has 15 residues. The CDR3 DNA reads TGCGCCAGCAGCCTCGGGACTAGCGGGGCTAATGAGCAGTTCTTC. Its protein is CASSLGTSGANEQFF.

The chain has TRBV5-4 and TRBJ1-1, with 9 bases lining up with TRBD1. V was clipped by 3 bases and J by 4 bases; unmatched bases: 7. CDR1 is SGHNT and CDR2 is YYREEE in the germline V gene (reference sequence). The CDR3 length is 15 residues. CDR3 sequence reads: CASSSGTGIITEAFF. In DNA, the CDR3 is TGTGCCAGCAGCTCCGGGACAGGGATTATCACTGAAGCTTTCTTT.

The gene calls are TRBV7-2 and TRBJ1-3; tentative D call: TRBD1 (6 bases). Germline values: CDR1 SGHTA, CDR2 FQGNSA. CDR3 length: 14 residues. V lost 7 bases, J lost 2 bases, and 12 bases lay in between. The CDR3 region is CASNPTGTGNTIYF. Here the CDR3 DNA reads TGTGCCAGCAACCCCACAGGGACTGGAAACACCATATATTTT. Looking up the rest from reference TRBV7-2 and TRBJ1-3 gives the full variable domain: GAGVSQSPSNKVTEKGKDVELRCDPISGHTALYWYRQSLGQGLEFLIYFQGNSAPDKSGLPSDRFSAERTGGSVSTLTIQRTQQEDSAVYLCASNPTGTGNTIYFGEGSWLTVV.

This rearrangement joins TRBV19 to TRBJ2-3; 12 nucleotides agree with TRBD2. The CDR3 is 15 amino acids. V lost 9 bases, J lost 2 bases, and 6 bases stayed unmatched. Per germline, CDR1 LNHDA and CDR2 SQIVND (reference sequence). CDR3 loop: CASTGLAGDTDTQYF. The CDR3 region has the DNA TGTGCCAGCACGGGACTAGCGGGCGACACAGATACGCAGTATTTT.

The table lists this clone with a count of one. The rearrangement links TRBV7-8 to TRBJ2-7; 9 bases agree with TRBD1. The CDR3 has 15 amino acids. V gave up 4 bases and J gave up 1 base; unmatched junction bases: 5. Germline CDR1 is SGHVS and CDR2 is FQNEAQ. For the CDR3, the DNA is TGTGCCAGCAGCTACAGGGGGCCTATGTCCTACGAGCAGTACTTC. Its protein is CASSYRGPMSYEQYF.

The CDR3 sequence is CASSPSPLNTEAFF. As DNA, the CDR3 is TGTGCCAGCTCACCCTCCCCTTTGAACACTGAAGCTTTCTTT. V gene TRBV18 combines with J gene TRBJ1-1; no definite D call. V was clipped by 3 bases and J by 0 bases, with 8 bases between them. Germline CDR1 is KGHSH and CDR2 is LQKENI. The CDR3 has 14 amino acids. The variable domain in full, completed from reference TRBV18 and TRBJ1-1, reads NAGVMQNPRHLVRRRGQEARLRCSPMKGHSHVYWYRQLPEEGLKFMVYLQKENIIDESGMPKERFSAEFPKEGPSILRIQQVVRGDSAAYFCASSPSPLNTEAFFGQGTRLTVV.

V gene TRBV18 combines with J gene TRBJ1-3; TRBD1 might be the D (5 bases). Germline CDR1 reads KGHSH; CDR2 reads LQKENI. This CDR3 spans 14 amino acids. The V gene lost 6 bases and the J gene lost 5 bases, with 14 bases spanning the gap. This CDR3 reads CASSADSGRNTIYF. DNA of the CDR3: TGTGCCAGCTCCGCAGACAGTGGGAGAAACACCATATATTTT.

In this sample, this clone turned up once. V and J are TRBV6-5 and TRBJ2-3, with TRBD1 as a possible D gene (5 bases). V gave up 2 bases and J gave up 4 bases, with 16 bases separating them. Germline V gene data show CDR1 as MNHEY and CDR2 as SVGAGI. This CDR3 has 16 amino acids. The CDR3 loop is CASSYGGRVSSDTQYF. The DNA for the CDR3 is TGTGCCAGCAGTTACGGCGGCAGGGTCTCTTCAGATACGCAGTATTTT.